Described below is a single T cell receptor (beta chain) sequence and its context. Primers used in a second PCR of roughly 6 to 12 cycles were a sample-barcoded 5' primer and a J-beta primer mix. From the 5' RACE reads, TCRdb called clonotypes with MiXCR, one entry per CDR3 protein. The sample has roughly 1.9 million distinct CDR3 sequences, more than 35% seen once. The data stem from a study of blood T cells in healthy people across ages. Total RNA extraction produced at least 5 micrograms (per sample) for the study. The sequence came from a human donor in good health. Sample: blood.

The CDR3 spells CASTTGTIYGYTF. CDR3 bases: TGTGCCAGCACGACCGGGACAATCTATGGCTACACCTTC. The V call is TRBV7-2, the J call TRBJ1-2; D perhaps matches TRBD1 (6 bases). V was cut by 7 bases and J by 4 bases, with 13 bases left in between. The germline V gene encodes CDR1 SGHTA and CDR2 FQGNSA. The CDR3 sequence is 13 residues long.